These T cell receptor beta chains were read from a single sample in a study of radiotherapy plus CTLA-4 blockade in lung cancer. Clones were read by immunoSEQ multiplex PCR, and TCRdb kept only the in-frame ones, dropping some. The table includes some 50,000 clones, roughly four fifths detected once. The sequencing used peripheral blood, collected from a patient treated with radiotherapy plus ipilimumab. These receptors all stem from a human donor with non-small cell lung cancer whose response to radiotherapy plus ipilimumab could not be evaluated. The CDR3 runs from the conserved cysteine through the conserved F or W. D genes are given only for firm matches. Clone size is stated in some rows and not others, as once, few, many or a class when expanded.

D,V,length,size,J,CDR3,DNA
.,TRBV9,14,.,TRBJ2-7,CASSVGLSSYEQYF,TGTGCCAGCAGCGTAGGCCTGAGCTCCTACGAGCAGTACTTC
.,TRBV9,15,.,TRBJ2-2,CASSVGAAVVGELFF,TGTGCCAGCAGCGTAGGAGCGGCAGTGGTCGGGGAGCTGTTTTTT
.,TRBV5-1,15,.,TRBJ1-4,CASTSVASGEEKLFF,TGCGCCAGCACCTCGGTGGCGAGTGGGGAGGAAAAACTGTTTTTT
TRBD2,TRBV28,13,.,TRBJ2-7,CASIGPSGYEQYF,TGTGCCAGCATCGGCCCTAGCGGCTACGAGCAGTACTTC
TRBD2,TRBV12-5,14,.,TRBJ2-3,CASASGSSSDTQYF,TGTGCTAGTGCTAGCGGGAGTAGTTCAGATACGCAGTATTTT
TRBD1,TRBV11-2,15,.,TRBJ2-3,CASSFGQGSTDTQYF,TGTGCCAGCAGCTTTGGACAGGGGTCCACAGATACGCAGTATTTT
TRBD1,TRBV4-1,16,.,TRBJ1-2,CASSGAGQGDWYGYTF,TGCGCCAGCAGCGGAGCCGGACAGGGGGACTGGTATGGCTACACCTTC
TRBD2,TRBV7-8,16,.,TRBJ2-7,CASSSGLAGMIYEQYF,TGTGCCAGCAGCTCAGGACTAGCGGGAATGATCTACGAGCAGTACTTC
TRBD1,TRBV28,18,.,TRBJ2-5,CASSLSLGTQGAQETQYF,TGTGCCAGCAGTTTAAGCCTTGGGACTCAGGGGGCCCAAGAGACCCAGTACTTC
TRBD1,TRBV28,13,.,TRBJ1-2,CASSLRQGEGYTF,TGTGCCAGCAGTTTGCGACAGGGCGAGGGCTACACCTTC
TRBD2,TRBV5-1,14,.,TRBJ2-5,CASSRAGDKETQYF,TGCGCCAGCAGCCGAGCGGGAGACAAGGAGACCCAGTACTTC
.,TRBV6-1,13,.,TRBJ2-1,CASSVRSEGHWVF,TGTGCCAGCAGTGTGCGGTCCGAAGGCCACTGGGTCTTC
TRBD1,TRBV10-2,14,.,TRBJ2-7,CASTSGQDFYEQYF,TGCGCCAGCACCTCGGGACAGGATTTCTACGAGCAGTACTTC
.,TRBV7-2,16,.,TRBJ1-2,CASSLAGGGLNYGYTF,TGTGCCAGCAGCTTAGCGGGGGGGGGCCTTAACTATGGCTACACCTTC
.,TRBV18,15,.,TRBJ2-7,CASSPTGDYSYEQYF,TGTGCCAGCTCACCGACAGGAGACTACTCCTACGAGCAGTACTTC
TRBD2,TRBV6-4,16,.,TRBJ2-1,CASSDSLGLSHNEQFF,TGTGCCAGCAGTGACTCTCTGGGACTAAGCCACAATGAGCAGTTCTTC
.,TRBV5-6,14,.,TRBJ2-3,CASSLLTYTDTQYF,TGTGCCAGCAGCTTACTTACGTACACAGATACGCAGTATTTT
TRBD2,TRBV7-2,16,once,TRBJ2-1,CASSLGLAVSYNEQFF,TGTGCCAGCAGCTTAGGACTAGCGGTTTCCTACAATGAGCAGTTCTTC
.,TRBV28,13,.,TRBJ2-3,CASSSTSTDTQYF,TGTGCCAGCAGTTCCACTAGCACAGATACGCAGTATTTT
TRBD2,TRBV4-2,20,.,TRBJ2-3,CASSRDVLAGELSITDTQYF,TGTGCCAGCAGCCGAGACGTGCTAGCGGGAGAGCTGTCGATTACAGATACGCAGTATTTT
.,TRBV7-2,13,few,TRBJ2-1,CASSLTGYNEQFF,TGTGCCAGCAGCTTAACAGGGTACAATGAGCAGTTCTTC
TRBD1,TRBV5-6,18,.,TRBJ1-1,CASSLEGRTGAPNTEAFF,TGTGCCAGCAGCTTGGAAGGGCGGACAGGGGCCCCGAACACTGAAGCTTTCTTT
.,TRBV27,14,.,TRBJ2-5,CASSFGSSPGTQYF,TGTGCCAGCAGCTTTGGGTCGTCACCGGGAACCCAGTACTTC
TRBD1,TRBV27,15,.,TRBJ1-5,CASNPGQYSNQPQHF,TGTGCCAGCAATCCGGGACAGTATAGCAATCAGCCCCAGCATTTT
TRBD1,TRBV6-4,12,.,TRBJ1-1,CASRGTGTEAFF,TGTGCCAGCAGAGGGACAGGGACTGAAGCTTTCTTT
TRBD1,TRBV6-1,15,.,TRBJ1-2,CASTDRGRFNYGYTF,TGTGCCAGCACCGACAGGGGGAGATTTAACTATGGCTACACCTTC
TRBD1,TRBV10-3,14,.,TRBJ1-5,CAIRDGTENQPQHF,TGTGCCATCAGGGACGGGACAGAGAATCAGCCCCAGCATTTT
.,TRBV9,14,.,TRBJ2-3,CASSLGQQTDTQYF,TGTGCCAGCAGCTTAGGACAGCAGACAGATACGCAGTATTTT
TRBD1,TRBV30,12,.,TRBJ2-4,CAWGQGKNIQYF,TGTGCCTGGGGACAGGGCAAAAACATTCAGTACTTC
.,TRBV14,16,.,TRBJ2-5,CASSPLKGGLRETQYF,TGTGCCAGCAGCCCCTTGAAGGGGGGGTTACGGGAGACCCAGTACTTC
TRBD2,TRBV27,14,.,TRBJ2-1,CASSLSGGGGEQFF,TGTGCCAGCAGTTTATCGGGTGGGGGGGGTGAGCAGTTCTTC
.,TRBV5-1,16,.,TRBJ2-6,CASSPPSSSGANVLTF,TGCGCCAGCAGCCCCCCGTCGAGCTCTGGGGCCAACGTCCTGACTTTC
TRBD1,TRBV4-3,18,.,TRBJ1-4,CASSQDTPRDRGSEKLFF,TGCGCCAGCAGCCAAGACACACCCCGGGACAGGGGAAGTGAAAAACTGTTTTTT
.,TRBV5-6,13,.,TRBJ1-4,CASTAGRNEKLFF,TGTGCCAGCACAGCAGGGCGGAATGAAAAACTGTTTTTT
.,TRBV28,13,.,TRBJ1-5,CASSFGSNQPQHF,TGTGCCAGCAGTTTTGGCAGTAATCAGCCCCAGCATTTT
.,TRBV6-6,14,.,TRBJ1-4,CASSYNSINEKLFF,TGTGCCAGCAGTTATAACAGTATTAATGAAAAACTGTTTTTT
.,TRBV4-1,16,few,TRBJ1-3,CASSQDPGGPGNTIYF,TGCGCCAGCAGCCAAGATCCAGGAGGGCCTGGAAACACCATATATTTT
TRBD2,TRBV27,15,.,TRBJ2-1,CASSLPGLAGATQFF,TGTGCCAGCAGTCTACCGGGACTAGCGGGGGCTACGCAGTTCTTC
.,TRBV6-5,15,.,TRBJ2-7,CASSYKAGGYYEQYF,TGTGCCAGCAGTTACAAGGCAGGGGGGTACTACGAGCAGTACTTC
.,TRBV27,14,.,TRBJ2-1,CASSFTPSPYEQFF,TGTGCCAGCAGTTTCACCCCTAGCCCCTATGAGCAGTTCTTC
.,TRBV11-1,12,.,TRBJ2-1,CASSSHRSTQFF,TGTGCCAGCAGCTCCCATCGGAGTACTCAGTTCTTC
TRBD2,TRBV7-9,15,.,TRBJ2-3,CASSLGLADTDTQYF,TGTGCCAGCAGCTTGGGACTAGCGGACACAGATACGCAGTATTTT
TRBD1,TRBV7-2,15,few,TRBJ2-3,CASSLPGQSTDTQYF,TGTGCCAGCAGCTTACCGGGACAGAGCACAGATACGCAGTATTTT
.,TRBV5-1,12,once,TRBJ2-3,CASSFRGNTQYF,TGCGCCAGCAGCTTCCGGGGTAATACGCAGTATTTT
TRBD1,TRBV5-1,14,.,TRBJ1-1,CASSLQGAKAEAFF,TGCGCCAGCAGCCTACAGGGGGCAAAGGCTGAAGCTTTCTTT
TRBD1,TRBV7-2,12,.,TRBJ1-1,CASSSRQGGTFF,TGTGCCAGCAGCTCCCGACAGGGCGGGACTTTCTTT